Listed here is a single T cell receptor beta chain. The antigen remains unidentified. This record comes from a study of Ad26.COV2.S vaccination and SARS-CoV-2 variants. Broader study findings: The study found higher spike-specific TCR breadth in vaccine than placebo recipients. Measures of TCR breadth and depth may have fallen short of total T cell responses. Vaccine and placebo recipients had comparable breadth of non-spike TCRs. The breadth of spike-specific CD8+ and CD4+ T cell responses after vaccination was reportedly substantial.

Data came from immunoSEQ multiplex PCR; TCRdb stores just in-frame clones and leaves some out. The data contain around 100,000 clones, about 78% of them singletons. The CDR3 loop spans 15 amino acids. The ends lost 5 bases at V and 4 bases at J; junction bases unmatched: 8. Germline V gene sequence: CDR1 MNHEY, CDR2 SMNVEV (reference sequence). Sequences were derived from peripheral blood, sampled after recovery from COVID-19. The V call is TRBV27, the J call TRBJ1-5, with 7 bases fitting TRBD1. The source is a human donor who had recovered from COVID-19. The CDR3 is CASSVSYRGNQPQHF. CDR3 bases: TGTGCCAGCAGTGTCTCCTACAGGGGAAATCAGCCCCAGCATTTT.